Following are 18 T cell receptor beta chains from one sample sequenced in a study of shared clonotypes between healthy human individuals. Terminally differentiated effector memory CD45RA+ cells were excluded by CCR7 positive selection of CD45RO-negative cells. Profiling relied on immunoSEQ multiplex PCR, and the TCRdb table lists in-frame clones only, not all of them. This sample has about 2.2 million clones, with under 95% found just once. The sequenced sample was naive CD8+ T cells from PBMCs. These receptors originate from a man aged 18 to 29 in good health. Some clones in this sample may be carry-over from other donors' samples.

The rearrangement links TRBV7-8 to TRBJ2-1; 10 bases match TRBD2. Germline V gene sequence: CDR1 SGHVS, CDR2 FQNEAQ. The CDR3 runs to 14 residues. J lost 8 bases, V lost 6 bases, and 7 bases had no gene match. The CDR3 coding sequence is TGTGCCAGCAGAACAGCGGGAGGGAGGGATGAGCAGTTCTTC. Translation: CASRTAGGRDEQFF.

Comments on this clone: Other DNA sequences of this sample code for an identical CDR3. V and J are TRBV6-1 and TRBJ2-7; D ambiguous. CDR3 length: 13 amino acids. Germline V gene lookup returns CDR1 MNHNS and CDR2 SASEGT. V lost 4 bases to trimming and J lost 2 bases, with 9 bases between them. The CDR3 DNA is TGTGCCAGCAGTGGAGACCGAACCTACGAGCAGTACTTC. Its protein is CASSGDRTYEQYF.

Concerning this clone itself: At the DNA level, this CDR3 is encoded by other sequences in the same sample as well. This sequence joins TRBV19 and TRBJ2-1, with D maybe TRBD2 (5 bases). In germline, CDR1 is LNHDA, CDR2 SQIVND (reference sequence). There are 12 residues in the CDR3. V was trimmed by 3 bases and J by 5 bases, leaving 5 bases between them. CDR3 in amino acids: CASSIGNNEQFF. CDR3 DNA: TGTGCCAGTAGTATCGGGAACAATGAGCAGTTCTTC. The entire variable domain, with the rest obtained from reference TRBV19 and TRBJ2-1, is as follows: DGGITQSPKYLFRKEGQNVTLSCEQNLNHDAMYWYRQDPGQGLRLIYYSQIVNDFQKGDIAEGYSVSREKKESFPLTVTSAQKNPTAFYLCASSIGNNEQFFGPGTRLTVL.

The gene calls are TRBV6-1 and TRBJ2-2; D call uncertain. Germline V lookup: CDR1 MNHNS, CDR2 SASEGT. This CDR3 comprises 14 residues. V gave up 6 bases and J gave up 6 bases, with 14 bases separating them. CDR3 protein: CASRAGKGSGELFF. CDR3 coding DNA: TGTGCCAGCAGGGCCGGCAAGGGCTCCGGGGAGCTGTTTTTT.

This chain connects TRBV30 to TRBJ2-3; D may be TRBD2 (5 bases). This CDR3 is 14 amino acids long. Between the trimmed V and J ends, which lost 1 base and 4 bases, there was a span of 12 bases. CDR1 is GTSNPN, CDR2 SVGIG, per germline (reference sequence). The CDR3 here is CAWSEGSGADTQYF. As DNA, the CDR3 is TGTGCCTGGAGTGAAGGGAGTGGGGCAGATACGCAGTATTTT.

This chain uses TRBV4-2 with TRBJ2-1; D may match TRBD1 or TRBD2 (6 bases each). The CDR3 is 15 residues long. Trimming left V 2 bases short and J 2 bases short, with 10 bases between. Germline V gene sequence: CDR1 LGHNA, CDR2 YNFKEQ. This chain's CDR3 is CASSQRGDPYNEQFF. CDR3 in DNA: TGTGCCAGCAGCCAAAGGGGGGACCCCTACAATGAGCAGTTCTTC.

J is TRBJ1-4 and V is TRBV7-9; D possibly corresponds to TRBD1 (6 bases). The CDR3 sequence is 12 residues long. The V end was cut by 4 bases, the J end by 10 bases, with 10 bases between. Germline V gene data show CDR1 as SEHNR and CDR2 as FQNEAQ (reference sequence). The CDR3 reads CASSSEGGKLFF. CDR3 bases: TGTGCCAGCAGCTCGGAGGGGGGAAAACTGTTTTTT.

V usage is TRBV6-4 and J usage is TRBJ2-1, with D perhaps matching TRBD2 (6 bases). The V gene's germline CDR1 is MRHNA and CDR2 SNTAGT. V lost 2 bases to trimming and J lost 4 bases, with 12 bases between them. The CDR3 covers 15 residues. CDR3 residues: CASSDGSGPYNEQFF. The DNA for the CDR3 is TGTGCCAGCAGTGACGGTAGCGGTCCATACAATGAGCAGTTCTTC.

V and J are TRBV28 and TRBJ1-2; TRBD1 is a possible D gene (6 bases). V shed 11 bases and J shed 7 bases, with 17 bases lying between them. The CDR3 is 12 amino acids. From germline, CDR1 is MDHEN and CDR2 SYDVKM. The CDR3 reads CAVPTGSGGYTF. Here the CDR3 DNA reads TGTGCCGTACCAACAGGGAGTGGTGGCTACACCTTC.

The chain joins TRBV6-1 to TRBJ2-4, with TRBD1 identical over 8 bases. This CDR3 has 15 amino acids. Trimming removed 1 base from V and 3 bases from J; junction bases left unmatched: 2. Germline V gene sequence: CDR1 MNHNS, CDR2 SASEGT. CDR3 sequence reads: CASSEGTGYKNIQYF. In DNA form, the CDR3 reads TGTGCCAGCAGTGAAGGGACAGGGTACAAAAACATTCAGTACTTC.

On this clone: This sample includes further DNA sequences coding for the same CDR3. V and J are TRBV7-2 and TRBJ2-7, with D perhaps TRBD2 (6 bases). Trimming left V 5 bases short and J 0 bases short, with 14 bases between. Germline CDR1 is SGHTA and CDR2 is FQGNSA. The CDR3 extends over 15 amino acids. The chain's CDR3 is CASSPAGGPSYEQYF. Here the CDR3 DNA reads TGTGCCAGCAGCCCAGCCGGAGGGCCCTCCTACGAGCAGTACTTC.

The V and J genes are TRBV6-5 and TRBJ1-2; D gene unclear. Trimming shortened V by 6 bases and J by 6 bases, and 17 bases separated the two germline ends. The CDR3 has 14 amino acids. Germline loops: CDR1 MNHEY, CDR2 SVGAGI. In DNA, the CDR3 is TGTGCCAGCAGCTACCGCCCAGGTGGTGATGGCTACACCTTC. Protein: CASSYRPGGDGYTF.

The rearrangement joins TRBV7-2 to TRBJ2-7; possible D gene TRBD2, 6 bases. This CDR3 is 14 amino acids long. Looked up from germline, CDR1 is SGHTA and CDR2 is FQGNSA. V gave up 3 bases and J gave up 0 bases, with 9 bases separating them. In nucleotides, the CDR3 is TGTGCCAGCAGCTTGGGCGGGACCTCCTACGAGCAGTACTTC. It encodes CASSLGGTSYEQYF.

This chain uses TRBV9 with TRBJ2-1; a possible D gene is TRBD2 (6 bases). The germline V gene encodes CDR1 SGDLS and CDR2 YYNGEE. V was pared by 0 bases and J by 9 bases, with 22 bases between. The CDR3 extends over 17 amino acids. The CDR3 nucleotides read TGTGCCAGCAGCGTAGAATGGAGGGCCCTGGGGGTTCTTGAGCAGTTCTTC. Amino acids: CASSVEWRALGVLEQFF. The full variable domain, in which reference TRBV9 and TRBJ2-1 provide the parts outside the CDR3, is DSGVTQTPKHLITATGQRVTLRCSPRSGDLSVYWYQQSLDQGLQFLIQYYNGEERAKGNILERFSAQQFPDLHSELNLSSLELGDSALYFCASSVEWRALGVLEQFFGPGTRLTVL.

The chain combines TRBV28 with TRBJ2-1; D is possibly TRBD2 (11 bases). V was clipped by 6 bases and J by 6 bases, with 33 bases between them. Germline V CDR1 and CDR2: MDHEN, SYDVKM. This CDR3 is built from 20 residues. The CDR3 sequence is CASRTGGKGLADLRGNEQFF. In DNA, the CDR3 is TGTGCCAGCAGGACAGGGGGCAAGGGACTAGCGGACCTAAGGGGCAATGAGCAGTTCTTC.

The chain couples TRBV10-1 to TRBJ1-1, with a tentative D call TRBD1 (5 bases). Germline lookup yields CDR1 WNHNN and CDR2 SYGVQD (reference sequence). V was clipped by 2 bases and J by 1 base, with 11 bases between them. The CDR3 spans 15 residues. The CDR3, as DNA: TGCGCCAGCAGTGAGGGCAGGGCGAGGAACACTGAAGCTTTCTTT. Amino acids: CASSEGRARNTEAFF.

This chain uses TRBV30 with TRBJ2-1, with 14 bases that match TRBD2. J gave up 8 bases and V 2 bases, and 8 bases lay outside the gene matches. Per the germline V gene, CDR1 is GTSNPN and CDR2 is SVGIG (reference sequence). The CDR3 spans 16 residues. The CDR3, as DNA: TGTGCCTGGAGTTCCCGGACTAGCGGGAGGTTAGATGAGCAGTTCTTC. As protein: CAWSSRTSGRLDEQFF.

The chain carries TRBV28 and TRBJ2-2; TRBD2 matches 10 bases. Unmatched junction bases numbered 1, after V lost 3 bases and J lost 3 bases. This CDR3 has 15 residues. Germline loops: CDR1 MDHEN, CDR2 SYDVKM. The CDR3 nucleotides read TGTGCCAGCAGTTTTGGACTAGCGGACACCGGGGAGCTGTTTTTT. This encodes CASSFGLADTGELFF. The full variable domain, completed using reference TRBV28 and TRBJ2-2, is DVKVTQSSRYLVKRTGEKVFLECVQDMDHENMFWYRQDPGLGLRLIYFSYDVKMKEKGDIPEGYSVSREKKERFSLILESASTNQTSMYLCASSFGLADTGELFFGEGSRLTVL.